This T cell receptor beta chain was recorded in a study of blood T cell repertoires in COVID-19. The CDR3 is 16 amino acids. Trimming removed 2 bases from V and 1 base from J, with 11 bases in between. The V gene's germline CDR1 is MNHNS and CDR2 SASEGT. During active infection, Seattle patients enrolled and were then monitored through disease. Method: immunoSEQ multiplex PCR; TCRdb's copy keeps in-frame clones and lacks some. The data hold approximately 88,000 clones, with more than 65% observed a single time. The origin of this receptor is a man between 65 and 85 years old with COVID-19, enrolled during active disease. This sequence joins TRBV6-1 and TRBJ2-2; the D is unclear. What was sequenced was peripheral blood. The CDR3 is CASSEIGIRNTGELFF. The CDR3 region has the DNA TGTGCCAGCAGTGAAATCGGTATAAGGAACACCGGGGAGCTGTTTTTT.